This T cell receptor (beta chain) emerged from a study of blood T cell repertoires in COVID-19. Assay used: immunoSEQ multiplex PCR; TCRdb lists only in-frame clones, some missing. This table holds over 250,000 clones, about 89% found once. The germline V gene encodes CDR1 SGHTA and CDR2 FQGNSA. This CDR3 has 15 residues. V gave up 4 bases and J gave up 0 bases, with 13 bases separating them. This clone has just one count. Sequencing used peripheral blood. The chain employs TRBV7-2 and TRBJ2-7, with D perhaps TRBD1 (6 bases). The TCR comes from a woman between 40 and 55 years old who had recovered from COVID-19. Here the CDR3 reads CASSSTGLSSYEQYF. CDR3 nucleotides: TGTGCCAGCAGCTCCACAGGGTTGTCCTCCTACGAGCAGTACTTC.